The 20 T cell receptor beta chains in this list originate from one sample, sequenced in a study of blood T cell repertoires in COVID-19. Sequencing was performed with immunoSEQ multiplex PCR; in TCRdb, only in-frame clones are kept and a portion is missing. Found here are about 300,000 clones, more than 70% of them singletons; the top ten hold about 1.2%. Sequenced: peripheral blood. These receptor sequences come from a woman between 50 and 59 years old with acute or convalescent COVID-19.

This chain joins TRBV13 and TRBJ2-3, with TRBD2 matching over 12 bases. Germline CDR1 reads PRHDT; CDR2 reads FYEKMQ (reference sequence). The trim removed 1 base at V and 5 bases at J, leaving 7 bases unmatched. The CDR3 is 17 amino acids. The CDR3 sequence: CASSLDGASGRGDTQYF. The DNA for the CDR3 is TGTGCCAGCAGCTTAGATGGGGCTAGCGGGAGGGGAGATACGCAGTATTTT.

V usage is TRBV7-9 and J usage is TRBJ2-7; tentative D call: TRBD1 (5 bases). CDR1 is SEHNR, CDR2 FQNEAQ, per germline (reference sequence). Trimming left V 8 bases short and J 5 bases short, with 16 bases between. The CDR3 sequence is 13 residues long. The CDR3 coding sequence is TGTGCCAGCGGATCGACAGCCCTTGACGAGCAGTACGTC. Protein sequence: CASGSTALDEQYV.

V usage is TRBV5-1 and J usage is TRBJ1-1; possibly TRBD1 for D (6 bases). The CDR3 totals 15 residues. V was cut by 4 bases and J by 3 bases, with 16 bases left in between. Germline V gene lookup returns CDR1 SGHRS and CDR2 YFSETQ. CDR3 coding DNA: TGCGCCAGCAGCGTGGGAGACGCAGGGGACACTGAAGCTTTCTTT. This sequence encodes CASSVGDAGDTEAFF.

The chain recombines TRBV12-3 or TRBV12-4 with TRBJ1-1; 7 bases line up with TRBD1. The CDR3 has 13 amino acids. V was clipped by 3 bases and J by 7 bases; unmatched bases: 5. CDR3 loop: CASSFGRDSEAFF. DNA of the CDR3: TGTGCCAGCAGTTTCGGCCGGGACAGTGAAGCTTTCTTT.

The V and J genes are TRBV11-2 and TRBJ2-3, with 10 bases matching TRBD1. Germline-derived CDR1 and CDR2 are SGHAT and FQNNGV. Trimming at V came to 3 bases and at J to 6 bases, leaving 9 bases not matched to a gene. CDR3 size: 16 residues. CDR3 sequence reads: CASSFRSGQGLDTQYF. The DNA for the CDR3 is TGTGCCAGCAGCTTCCGATCGGGACAGGGGTTGGATACGCAGTATTTT.

The CDR3 is CSASGTSDEQYF. In nucleotides, the CDR3 is TGCAGTGCTAGTGGGACTAGCGACGAGCAGTACTTC. The rearrangement uses TRBV20-1 and TRBJ2-7, with 10 bases aligning to TRBD2. The CDR3 spans 12 residues. V gave up 3 bases and J gave up 5 bases; unmatched junction bases: 1. Germline V CDR1 and CDR2: DFQATT, SNEGSKA (reference sequence).

The rearrangement joins TRBV19 to TRBJ2-1; perhaps TRBD1 as D (5 bases). Trimming took off 5 bases at V and 2 bases at J, with 13 bases between the two ends. CDR3 length equals 15 residues. Germline CDR1 is LNHDA and CDR2 is SQIVND (reference sequence). The CDR3 DNA reads as TGTGCCAGTAGTGGGGCTGACAAGACCTACAATGAGCAGTTCTTC. This translates into CASSGADKTYNEQFF.

The chain employs TRBV5-1 and TRBJ1-4, with D unresolved. The CDR3 totals 12 residues. V was pared by 7 bases and J by 3 bases, with 7 bases between. CDR1 is SGHRS, CDR2 YFSETQ, per germline. The CDR3 nucleotides read TGCGCCAGCCGCGGATCTAATGAAAAACTGTTTTTT. Its translation is CASRGSNEKLFF. The full variable domain, completed using reference TRBV5-1 and TRBJ1-4, is KAGVTQTPRYLIKTRGQQVTLSCSPISGHRSVSWYQQTPGQGLQFLFEYFSETQRNKGNFPGRFSGRQFSNSRSEMNVSTLELGDSALYLCASRGSNEKLFFGSGTQLSVL.

J is TRBJ2-4 and V is TRBV2; 10 bases map to TRBD2. The CDR3 runs 17 residues. Germline CDR1 reads SNHLY; CDR2 reads FYNNEI. J lost 0 bases, V lost 7 bases, and 9 bases had no gene match. DNA of the CDR3: TGTGCCAGCACTAGCGGGGGTCTTCAGGGAGCCAAAAACATTCAGTACTTC. Translating gives CASTSGGLQGAKNIQYF.

The chain combines TRBV25-1 with TRBJ2-7, with TRBD1 matching 9 bases. CDR1 and CDR2 (germline): MGHDK, SYGVNS. This CDR3 is built from 15 residues. With 1 base clipped from V and 5 bases from J, the junction kept 6 bases outside the gene matches. CDR3 nucleotide sequence: TGTGCCAGCAGTGAATCCGGGACAGGGATCGACGAGCAGTACGTC. This sequence encodes CASSESGTGIDEQYV.

CDR3 region: CASSRGPYNEQFF. In DNA form, the CDR3 reads TGTGCCAGCAGTAGGGGGCCCTACAATGAGCAGTTCTTC. The gene calls are TRBV27 and TRBJ2-1; TRBD1 matches at 7 bases. The CDR3 is 13 amino acids. Germline lookup yields CDR1 MNHEY and CDR2 SMNVEV (reference sequence). V shed 5 bases, J shed 2 bases, and the junction held 0 bases outside the gene matches.

The chain combines TRBV2 with TRBJ1-1, with D unclear. Germline CDR1 reads SNHLY; CDR2 reads FYNNEI. Trimming shortened V by 5 bases and J by 7 bases, and 14 bases separated the two germline ends. CDR3 size: 13 residues. CDR3 sequence: CASSFDLEGEAFF. CDR3 nucleotides: TGTGCCAGCAGTTTCGACCTCGAGGGTGAAGCTTTCTTT.

The DNA for the CDR3 is TGTGCCAGCAGTTACTCAGGGGGAGAGGGCTACACCTTC. It translates to CASSYSGGEGYTF. The chain is built from TRBV6-6 and TRBJ1-2; possibly TRBD1 for D (6 bases). This CDR3 comprises 13 residues. The V and J ends lost 0 bases and 8 bases respectively, with 10 bases between them. The germline CDR1 and CDR2 sequences are MNHNY and SVGAGI (reference sequence).

The chain is built from TRBV6-1 and TRBJ2-7; D not certain. The CDR3 length is 13 residues. The germline V and J ends were trimmed by 3 bases and 6 bases, with 12 bases remaining between them. The germline gives CDR1 MNHNS, CDR2 SASEGT. The CDR3 reads CASSEGPVGEQYF. In nucleotides, the CDR3 is TGTGCCAGCAGTGAGGGCCCCGTCGGCGAGCAGTACTTC.

This clone was detected once. CDR3: CSASGRQGFGETQYF. CDR3 nucleotides: TGCAGTGCTAGTGGTCGACAGGGGTTTGGGGAGACCCAGTACTTC. This chain uses TRBV20-1 with TRBJ2-5; 8 nucleotides line up with TRBD1. The CDR3 is 15 residues long. V lost 3 bases, J lost 5 bases, and 11 bases stayed unmatched. The germline V gene encodes CDR1 DFQATT and CDR2 SNEGSKA (reference sequence).

The chain couples TRBV19 to TRBJ1-4; D is perhaps TRBD1 (5 bases). Germline V gene lookup returns CDR1 LNHDA and CDR2 SQIVND (reference sequence). V was shortened by 1 base and J by 5 bases, with 11 bases between the two germline ends. This CDR3 comprises 15 residues. The CDR3 reads CASSIGGTANEKLFF. DNA of the CDR3: TGTGCCAGTAGTATAGGCGGGACGGCAAATGAAAAACTGTTTTTT.

The chain combines TRBV3-1 (or the pseudogene TRBV3-2) with TRBJ2-1; 10 bases map to TRBD2. Unmatched junction bases numbered 5, after V lost 4 bases and J lost 5 bases. CDR1 and CDR2 from the germline V gene are LGHDT and YNNKEL (reference sequence). The CDR3 runs to 15 residues. CDR3 protein: CASSLLAGRNNEQFF. Here the CDR3 DNA reads TGTGCCAGCAGCCTACTAGCGGGGAGGAACAATGAGCAGTTCTTC.

The rearrangement links TRBV7-9 to TRBJ2-2, with 9 bases matching TRBD1. The CDR3 length is 16 residues. J lost 7 bases, V lost 5 bases, and 11 bases had no gene match. Germline V lookup: CDR1 SEHNR, CDR2 FQNEAQ (reference sequence). This CDR3 is CASSERQGGAVGELFF. The CDR3 nucleotides read TGTGCCAGCAGCGAAAGACAGGGGGGCGCGGTCGGGGAGCTGTTTTTT. Supplemented by reference TRBV7-9 and TRBJ2-2, the full variable domain reads DTGVSQNPRHKITKRGQNVTFRCDPISEHNRLYWYRQTLGQGPEFLTYFQNEAQLEKSRLLSDRFSAERPKGSFSTLEIQRTEQGDSAMYLCASSERQGGAVGELFFGEGSRLTVL.

The chain joins TRBV24-1 to TRBJ1-3, with a weak D call TRBD1 (6 bases). Trimming shortened V by 3 bases and J by 4 bases, and 15 bases separated the two germline ends. This CDR3 comprises 16 residues. Germline CDR1 reads KGHDR; CDR2 reads SFDVKD. The CDR3 here is CATSDPPGVGGNTIYF. CDR3 DNA: TGTGCCACCAGTGATCCTCCAGGGGTGGGAGGAAACACCATATATTTT.

J is TRBJ1-4 and V is TRBV2; 7 positions agree with TRBD1. With V trimmed by 8 bases and J by 11 bases, 17 bases remained unmatched. CDR1 and CDR2 from the germline V gene are SNHLY and FYNNEI. The CDR3 consists of 15 residues. CDR3 amino acids: CASSPLTGNVGKLFF. In DNA, the CDR3 is TGTGCCAGCTCCCCTTTGACAGGGAACGTCGGGAAACTGTTTTTT. Supplemented by reference TRBV2 and TRBJ1-4, the full variable domain reads EPEVTQTPSHQVTQMGQEVILRCVPISNHLYFYWYRQILGQKVEFLVSFYNNEISEKSEIFDDQFSVERPDGSNFTLKIRSTKLEDSAMYFCASSPLTGNVGKLFFGSGTQLSVL.